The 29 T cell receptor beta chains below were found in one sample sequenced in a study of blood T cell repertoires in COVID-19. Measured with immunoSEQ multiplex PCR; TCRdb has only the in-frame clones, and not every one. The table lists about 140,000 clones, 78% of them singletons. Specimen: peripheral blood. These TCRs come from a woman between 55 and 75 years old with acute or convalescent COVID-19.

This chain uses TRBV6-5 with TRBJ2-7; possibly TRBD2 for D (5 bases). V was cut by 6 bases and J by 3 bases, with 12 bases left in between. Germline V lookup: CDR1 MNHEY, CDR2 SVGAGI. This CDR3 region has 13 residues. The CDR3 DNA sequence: TGTGCCAGCAGCCGGTTTGAGGGCTACGAGCAGTACTTC. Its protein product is CASSRFEGYEQYF.

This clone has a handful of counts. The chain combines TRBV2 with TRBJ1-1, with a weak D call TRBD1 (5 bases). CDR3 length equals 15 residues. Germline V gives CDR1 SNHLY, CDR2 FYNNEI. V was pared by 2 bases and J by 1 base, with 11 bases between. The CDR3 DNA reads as TGTGCCAGCAGTGAATTTCGTACAGGGAACACTGAAGCTTTCTTT. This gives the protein CASSEFRTGNTEAFF. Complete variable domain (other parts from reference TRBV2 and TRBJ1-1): EPEVTQTPSHQVTQMGQEVILRCVPISNHLYFYWYRQILGQKVEFLVSFYNNEISEKSEIFDDQFSVERPDGSNFTLKIRSTKLEDSAMYFCASSEFRTGNTEAFFGQGTRLTVV.

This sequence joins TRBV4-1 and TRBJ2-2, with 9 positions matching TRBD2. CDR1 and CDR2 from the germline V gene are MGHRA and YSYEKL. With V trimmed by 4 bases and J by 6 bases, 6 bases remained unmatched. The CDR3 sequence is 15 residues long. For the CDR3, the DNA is TGCGCCAGCAGCCGGGGCGGGAGGGCGGCCGGGGAGCTGTTTTTT. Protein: CASSRGGRAAGELFF.

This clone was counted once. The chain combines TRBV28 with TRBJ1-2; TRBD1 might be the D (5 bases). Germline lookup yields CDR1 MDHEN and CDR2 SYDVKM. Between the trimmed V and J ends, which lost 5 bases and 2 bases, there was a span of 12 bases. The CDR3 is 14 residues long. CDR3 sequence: CASSTLRGNYGYTF. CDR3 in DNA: TGTGCCAGCAGTACCCTCCGGGGGAACTATGGCTACACCTTC.

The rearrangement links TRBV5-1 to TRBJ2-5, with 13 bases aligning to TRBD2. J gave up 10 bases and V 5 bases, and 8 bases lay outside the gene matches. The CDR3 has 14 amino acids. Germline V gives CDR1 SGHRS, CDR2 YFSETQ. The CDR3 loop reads CASSRTSGRGDQYF. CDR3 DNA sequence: TGCGCCAGCAGTAGAACTAGCGGGAGGGGGGACCAGTACTTC.

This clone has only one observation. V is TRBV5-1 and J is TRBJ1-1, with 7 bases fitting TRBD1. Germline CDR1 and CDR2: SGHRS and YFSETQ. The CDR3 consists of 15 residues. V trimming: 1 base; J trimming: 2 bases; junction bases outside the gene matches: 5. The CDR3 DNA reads TGCGCCAGCAGCTTGACCGGGACAGTTAACACTGAAGCTTTCTTT. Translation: CASSLTGTVNTEAFF.

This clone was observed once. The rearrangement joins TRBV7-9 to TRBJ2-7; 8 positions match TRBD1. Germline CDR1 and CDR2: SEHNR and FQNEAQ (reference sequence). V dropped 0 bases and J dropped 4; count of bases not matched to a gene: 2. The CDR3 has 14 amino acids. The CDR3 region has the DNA TGTGCCAGCAGCTTAGCGGGGACAGGTTACGAGCAGTACTTC. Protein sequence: CASSLAGTGYEQYF.

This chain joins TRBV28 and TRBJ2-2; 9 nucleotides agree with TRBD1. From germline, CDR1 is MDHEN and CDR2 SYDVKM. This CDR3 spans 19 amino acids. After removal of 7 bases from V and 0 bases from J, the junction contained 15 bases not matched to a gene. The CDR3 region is CASTQTGQGTEPNTGELFF. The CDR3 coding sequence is TGTGCCAGCACCCAAACGGGACAGGGTACGGAACCGAACACCGGGGAGCTGTTTTTT.

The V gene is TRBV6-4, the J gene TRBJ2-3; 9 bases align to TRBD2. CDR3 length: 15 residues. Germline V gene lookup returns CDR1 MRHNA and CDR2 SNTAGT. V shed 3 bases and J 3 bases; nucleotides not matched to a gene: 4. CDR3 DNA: TGTGCCAGCAGTGAAGCGGGAGGACGTACAGATACGCAGTATTTT. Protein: CASSEAGGRTDTQYF.

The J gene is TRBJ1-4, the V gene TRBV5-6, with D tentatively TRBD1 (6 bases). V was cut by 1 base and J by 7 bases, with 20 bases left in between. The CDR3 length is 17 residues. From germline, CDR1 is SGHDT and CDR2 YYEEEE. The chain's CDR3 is CASSLRLTGLVGEKLFF. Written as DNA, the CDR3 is TGTGCCAGCAGCTTGAGGCTAACAGGGTTGGTTGGTGAAAAACTGTTTTTT.

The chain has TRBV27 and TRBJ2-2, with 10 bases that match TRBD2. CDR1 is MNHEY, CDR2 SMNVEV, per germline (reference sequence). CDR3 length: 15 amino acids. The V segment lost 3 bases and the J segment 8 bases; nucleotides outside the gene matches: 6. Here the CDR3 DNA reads TGTGCCAGCAGTTTGCCTAGCGGGAGTAAAGGGGAGCTGTTTTTT. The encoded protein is CASSLPSGSKGELFF.

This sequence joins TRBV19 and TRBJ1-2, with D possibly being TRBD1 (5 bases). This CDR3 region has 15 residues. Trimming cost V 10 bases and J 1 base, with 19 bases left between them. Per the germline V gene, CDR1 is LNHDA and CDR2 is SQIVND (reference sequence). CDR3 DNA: TGTGCCACCAGCATTTTAGGGGATGATAACTATGGCTACACCTTC. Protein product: CATSILGDDNYGYTF.

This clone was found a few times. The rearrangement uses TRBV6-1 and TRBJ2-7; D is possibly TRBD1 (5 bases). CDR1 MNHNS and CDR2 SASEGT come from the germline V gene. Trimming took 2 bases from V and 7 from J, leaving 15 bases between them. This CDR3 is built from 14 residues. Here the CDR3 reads CASSETARVEEQYF. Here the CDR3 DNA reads TGTGCCAGCAGTGAAACGGCCAGGGTAGAAGAGCAGTACTTC.

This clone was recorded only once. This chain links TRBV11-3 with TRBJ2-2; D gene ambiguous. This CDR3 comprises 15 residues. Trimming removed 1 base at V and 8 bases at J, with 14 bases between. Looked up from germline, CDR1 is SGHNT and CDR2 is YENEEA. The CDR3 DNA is TGTGCCAGCAGCTTAGGGCTCGGCAGCGCGGGGGAGCTGTTTTTT. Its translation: CASSLGLGSAGELFF.

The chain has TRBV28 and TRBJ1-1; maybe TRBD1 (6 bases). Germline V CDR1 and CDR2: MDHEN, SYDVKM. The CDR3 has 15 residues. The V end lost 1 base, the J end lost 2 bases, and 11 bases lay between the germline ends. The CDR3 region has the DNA TGTGCCAGCAGTTTATTAGGGGGAACTAACACTGAAGCTTTCTTT. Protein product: CASSLLGGTNTEAFF.

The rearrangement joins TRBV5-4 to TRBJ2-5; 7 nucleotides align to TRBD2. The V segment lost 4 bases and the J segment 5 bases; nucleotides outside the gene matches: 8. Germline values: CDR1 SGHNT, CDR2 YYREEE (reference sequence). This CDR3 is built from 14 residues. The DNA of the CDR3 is TGTGCCAGCAGCATCGGCGGGAGATTTGAGACCCAGTACTTC. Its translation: CASSIGGRFETQYF.

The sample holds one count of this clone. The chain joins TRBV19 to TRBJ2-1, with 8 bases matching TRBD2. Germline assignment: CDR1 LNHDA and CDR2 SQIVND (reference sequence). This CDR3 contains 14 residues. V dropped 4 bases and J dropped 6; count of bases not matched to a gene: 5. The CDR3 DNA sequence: TGTGCCAGTAGTACATTTAGCGGGGTCAATGAGCAGTTCTTC. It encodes CASSTFSGVNEQFF. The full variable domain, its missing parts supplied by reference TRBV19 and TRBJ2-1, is DGGITQSPKYLFRKEGQNVTLSCEQNLNHDAMYWYRQDPGQGLRLIYYSQIVNDFQKGDIAEGYSVSREKKESFPLTVTSAQKNPTAFYLCASSTFSGVNEQFFGPGTRLTVL.

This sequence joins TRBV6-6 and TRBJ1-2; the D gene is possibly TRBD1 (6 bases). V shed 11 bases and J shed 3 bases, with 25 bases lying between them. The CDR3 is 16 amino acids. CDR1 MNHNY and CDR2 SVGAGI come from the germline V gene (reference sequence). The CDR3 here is CAGTGGGQVTHYGYTF. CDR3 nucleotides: TGTGCCGGCACGGGGGGGGGCCAAGTTACCCACTATGGCTACACCTTC.

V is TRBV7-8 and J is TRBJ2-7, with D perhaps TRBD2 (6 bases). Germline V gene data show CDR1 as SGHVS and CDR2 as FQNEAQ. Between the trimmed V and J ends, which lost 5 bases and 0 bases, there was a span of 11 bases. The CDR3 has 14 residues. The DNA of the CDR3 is TGTGCCAGCAGCCTTAGCGGTCTCTCCTACGAGCAGTACTTC. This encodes CASSLSGLSYEQYF.

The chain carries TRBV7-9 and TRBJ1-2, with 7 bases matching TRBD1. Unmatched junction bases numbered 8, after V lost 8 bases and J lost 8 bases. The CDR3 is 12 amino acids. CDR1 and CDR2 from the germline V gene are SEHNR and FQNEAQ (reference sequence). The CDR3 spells CASVGGERGYTF. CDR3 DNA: TGTGCCAGCGTAGGGGGCGAAAGAGGCTACACCTTC.

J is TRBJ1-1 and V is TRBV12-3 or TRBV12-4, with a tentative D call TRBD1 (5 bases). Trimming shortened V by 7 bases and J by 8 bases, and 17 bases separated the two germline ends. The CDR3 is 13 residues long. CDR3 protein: CASTLLPGLEAFF. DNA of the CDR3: TGTGCCAGCACCTTGCTGCCAGGGTTGGAAGCTTTCTTT.

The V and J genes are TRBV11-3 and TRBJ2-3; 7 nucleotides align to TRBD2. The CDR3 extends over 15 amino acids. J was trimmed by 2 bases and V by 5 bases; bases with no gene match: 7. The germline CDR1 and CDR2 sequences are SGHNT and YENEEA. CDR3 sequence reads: CASSLGAGPTDTQYF. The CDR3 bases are TGTGCCAGCAGCCTAGGAGCGGGGCCCACAGATACGCAGTATTTT.

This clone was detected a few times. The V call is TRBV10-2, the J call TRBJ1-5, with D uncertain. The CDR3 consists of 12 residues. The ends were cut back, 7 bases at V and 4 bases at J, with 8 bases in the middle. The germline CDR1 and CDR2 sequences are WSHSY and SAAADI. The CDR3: CASKAGNQPQHF. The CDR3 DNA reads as TGCGCCAGCAAGGCCGGGAATCAGCCCCAGCATTTT.

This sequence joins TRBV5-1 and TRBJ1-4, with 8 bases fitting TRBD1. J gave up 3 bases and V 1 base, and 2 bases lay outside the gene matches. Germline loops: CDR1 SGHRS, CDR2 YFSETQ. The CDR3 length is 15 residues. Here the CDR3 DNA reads TGCGCCAGCAGCTTGACCAGGGGGCCTAATGAAAAACTGTTTTTT. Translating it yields CASSLTRGPNEKLFF.

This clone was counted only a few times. Written as DNA, the CDR3 is TGTGCCAGCAGGCCGAGCGGGAGGGGCCCCCTTTCCACCACAGATACGCAGTATTTT. It codes for CASRPSGRGPLSTTDTQYF. The V gene is TRBV6-4, the J gene TRBJ2-3, with 10 positions matching TRBD2. From germline, CDR1 is MRHNA and CDR2 SNTAGT. The CDR3 is 19 residues long. V shed 6 bases and J 2 bases; nucleotides not matched to a gene: 17.

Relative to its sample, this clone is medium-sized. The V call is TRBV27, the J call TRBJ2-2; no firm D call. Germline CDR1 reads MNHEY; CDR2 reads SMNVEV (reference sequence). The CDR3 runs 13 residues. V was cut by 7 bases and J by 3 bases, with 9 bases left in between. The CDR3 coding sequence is TGTGCCAGCAAGAAGACTTACACCGGGGAGCTGTTTTTT. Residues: CASKKTYTGELFF.

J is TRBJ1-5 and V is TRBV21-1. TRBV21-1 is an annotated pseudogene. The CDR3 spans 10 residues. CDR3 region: CASRGGNWHF. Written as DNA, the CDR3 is TGTGCCAGCAGAGGAGGGAATTGGCATTTT.

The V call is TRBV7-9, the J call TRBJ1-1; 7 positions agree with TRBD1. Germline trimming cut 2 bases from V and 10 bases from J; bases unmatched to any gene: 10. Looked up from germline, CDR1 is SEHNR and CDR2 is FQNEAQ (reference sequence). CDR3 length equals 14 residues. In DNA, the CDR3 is TGTGCCAGCAGCTTAAGCGCCCAGGGGGATCCAGCTTTCTTT. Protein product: CASSLSAQGDPAFF.

In nucleotides, the CDR3 is TGTGCCAGCAGTCGGACTAGCGGGAGTTACAATGAGCAGTTCTTC. Protein: CASSRTSGSYNEQFF. This chain links TRBV6-6 with TRBJ2-1, with 13 bases aligning to TRBD2. The length of the CDR3 is 15 residues. The ends lost 5 bases at V and 4 bases at J; junction bases unmatched: 2. Germline V CDR1 and CDR2: MNHNY, SVGAGI (reference sequence).